The subject of this entry is one TCR beta chain. This sample was taken from a study of shared clonotypes between healthy human individuals. Only in-frame clones appear in the TCRdb table, and some are missing; sequencing was by immunoSEQ multiplex PCR. This sample has some 380,000 clones; 90% to 97% occur once, and the top ten carry approximately 0.3%. Germline CDR1 is SGDLS and CDR2 is YYNGEE. The CDR3 extends over 16 amino acids. Trimming at V came to 0 bases and at J to 0 bases, leaving 3 bases not matched to a gene. The chain recombines TRBV9 with TRBJ1-1, with 9 bases aligning to TRBD1. The sequence came from a young man in good health. The sample taken for sequencing was memory CD8+ T cells sorted from blood. Stated subset: CD45RO+ cells pooled with CCR7-negative TemRA cells. DNA of the CDR3: TGTGCCAGCAGCGTAGGGGGACAGGGAATGAACACTGAAGCTTTCTTT. This gives the protein CASSVGGQGMNTEAFF.